This T cell receptor beta chain was recorded in a study of T-cell reconstitution after alpha-beta-depleted transplantation in children. From germline, CDR1 is MNHEY and CDR2 SMNVEV (reference sequence). The trim removed 8 bases at V and 2 bases at J, leaving 6 bases unmatched. This CDR3 spans 13 amino acids. Study-level findings and limits: Alpha-beta T cells about two months after transplant reportedly derived from several hundred expanded graft clones. The study traced high day-60 TCRbeta diversity in some patients to surviving recipient T cells and thymic progenitors. A year post-transplant, T-cell counts and diversity derived mostly from newly produced T cells.

This clonotype was observed a handful of times. Its target is unknown. Unique molecular identifiers were incorporated into the prepared TCRbeta library. TCRdb independently ran MiXCR on the PCR reads; one entry per CDR3 protein. The sample shows about 610,000 distinct CDR3 sequences, roughly a quarter of them seen only once. The chain has TRBV27 and TRBJ2-7; TRBD1 aligns across 7 bases. Sequenced material: PBMCs, taken before TCRalphabeta/CD19-depleted stem cell transplant. The origin of this receptor is a boy under two years old with Wiskott-Aldrich syndrome, due to receive a stem cell transplant. CDR3 in DNA: TGTGCCAGCTCCGAGGGGGCCACCTACGAGCAGTACTTC. Translated: CASSEGATYEQYF.